The 12 T cell receptor beta chains reported below all come from one sample, sequenced in a study of shared clonotypes between healthy human individuals. Naive CD8 cells, CD45RO-negative and positively selected for CCR7, excluded terminally differentiated effector memory CD45RA+ cells. Only in-frame clones appear in the TCRdb table, and some are missing; sequencing was by immunoSEQ multiplex PCR. The sample yields under 2,000,000 clones, 85% to 95% seen once. The specimen was naive CD8+ T cells sorted from blood. These receptors were collected from a man aged 18 to 30 in good health.

The chain joins TRBV10-2 to TRBJ2-5, with D possibly matching TRBD2 (6 bases). From germline, CDR1 is WSHSY and CDR2 SAAADI. V was cut by 5 bases and J by 5 bases, with 15 bases left in between. This CDR3 region has 14 residues. This CDR3 reads CASSLTSSRETQYF. The CDR3 DNA is TGCGCCAGCAGTCTCACTAGCTCGAGGGAGACCCAGTACTTC.

The chain couples TRBV2 to TRBJ1-5; D uncertain. From germline, CDR1 is SNHLY and CDR2 FYNNEI. Trimming took off 6 bases at V and 0 bases at J, with 6 bases between the two ends. This CDR3 contains 13 residues. CDR3 nucleotide sequence: TGTGCCAGCAGAACAGTTAGCAATCAGCCCCAGCATTTT. Translation: CASRTVSNQPQHF.

This chain links TRBV2 with TRBJ2-3, with 7 bases fitting TRBD1. Germline CDR1 reads SNHLY; CDR2 reads FYNNEI. The length of the CDR3 is 12 residues. V was pared by 6 bases and J by 4 bases, with 1 base of the junction left unmatched. CDR3 region: CASRGGPDTQYF. The CDR3 DNA is TGTGCCAGCAGAGGGGGCCCAGATACGCAGTATTTT. The complete variable domain, with remaining parts taken from reference TRBV2 and TRBJ2-3, reads EPEVTQTPSHQVTQMGQEVILRCVPISNHLYFYWYRQILGQKVEFLVSFYNNEISEKSEIFDDQFSVERPDGSNFTLKIRSTKLEDSAMYFCASRGGPDTQYFGPGTRLTVL.

The V and J genes are TRBV7-9 and TRBJ2-7; the D gene is possibly TRBD2 (6 bases). The V gene lost 5 bases and the J gene lost 4 bases, with 15 bases spanning the gap. Germline V lookup: CDR1 SEHNR, CDR2 FQNEAQ (reference sequence). This CDR3 is 14 amino acids long. Here the CDR3 DNA reads TGTGCCAGCAGCCCTCCGGCGGGGCAATACGAGCAGTACTTC. Amino acids: CASSPPAGQYEQYF. Together with reference TRBV7-9 and TRBJ2-7, the CDR3 gives the full variable domain: DTGVSQNPRHKITKRGQNVTFRCDPISEHNRLYWYRQTLGQGPEFLTYFQNEAQLEKSRLLSDRFSAERPKGSFSTLEIQRTEQGDSAMYLCASSPPAGQYEQYFGPGTRLTVT.

V and J are TRBV29-1 and TRBJ1-1; maybe TRBD1 (6 bases). V lost 7 bases and J 5 bases, leaving 20 bases between the germline ends. The CDR3 length is 14 residues. Germline CDR1 is SQVTM and CDR2 is ANQGSEA. Written as DNA, the CDR3 is TGCAGCGCCGACCCACAGGGCCCGGGGACTGAAGCTTTCTTT. It codes for CSADPQGPGTEAFF.

The chain uses TRBV2 and TRBJ1-2; D gene ambiguous. The germline gives CDR1 SNHLY, CDR2 FYNNEI. The CDR3 consists of 14 residues. V lost 3 bases, J lost 5 bases, and 13 bases lay in between. The CDR3 region has the DNA TGTGCCAGCAGTGACTCTGGGGTTAGGTATGGCTACACCTTC. It yields the protein CASSDSGVRYGYTF.

This rearrangement joins TRBV13 to TRBJ1-4; D unclear. The CDR3 runs to 14 residues. V dropped 5 bases and J dropped 0 bases, with 7 bases sitting between them. CDR1 is PRHDT and CDR2 is FYEKMQ in the germline V gene (reference sequence). CDR3 DNA sequence: TGTGCCAGCAGCGACGGTGCAACTAATGAAAAACTGTTTTTT. It codes for CASSDGATNEKLFF.

The chain employs TRBV11-2 and TRBJ2-7; tentative D call: TRBD1 (5 bases). The CDR3 runs 17 residues. Germline loops: CDR1 SGHAT, CDR2 FQNNGV. V lost 8 bases and J lost 1, with 24 bases in between. As DNA, the CDR3 is TGTGCCAGCTCCCCTGCCAGGGCCAGCCAGGAATCCTACGAGCAGTACTTC. This encodes CASSPARASQESYEQYF.

The rearrangement uses TRBV5-1 and TRBJ2-7; D ambiguous. Germline CDR1 SGHRS, CDR2 YFSETQ. The V gene lost 0 bases and the J gene lost 6 bases, with 19 bases spanning the gap. There are 16 residues in the CDR3. CDR3 in amino acids: CASSLVFRQDGIEQYF. CDR3 DNA sequence: TGCGCCAGCAGCTTGGTGTTTCGGCAGGACGGAATCGAGCAGTACTTC.

This rearrangement joins TRBV9 to TRBJ2-1; 8 bases map to TRBD2. Germline values: CDR1 SGDLS, CDR2 YYNGEE. This CDR3 contains 14 residues. Trimming removed 3 bases from V and 8 bases from J; junction bases left unmatched: 7. The CDR3 DNA reads TGTGCCAGCAGCGGTATAGCGGGGAAGTATGAGCAGTTCTTC. As protein: CASSGIAGKYEQFF.

With respect to this clone: This sample also contains other DNA sequences that code for the same CDR3. This chain links TRBV11-1 with TRBJ2-7; D ambiguous. There are 14 residues in the CDR3. V was shortened by 2 bases and J by 3 bases, with 11 bases between the two germline ends. The germline CDR1 and CDR2 sequences are SGHAT and FQDESV (reference sequence). CDR3 residues: CASSLQGSSYEQYF. The CDR3 nucleotides are TGTGCCAGCAGCTTACAAGGTTCTAGCTACGAGCAGTACTTC.

V gene TRBV5-8 combines with J gene TRBJ2-1; D may be TRBD1 (6 bases). V dropped 6 bases and J dropped 3 bases, with 13 bases sitting between them. CDR1 is SGHTS, CDR2 YDEGEE, per germline. The CDR3 runs 14 residues. The CDR3 DNA sequence: TGTGCCAGCACCCACAGGGACCTCTACAATGAGCAGTTCTTC. This gives the protein CASTHRDLYNEQFF.